The T cell receptor (beta chain) under discussion was sequenced for a study of CD8 T cells in Susac syndrome. Points from the study as a whole: The CD4+ T cell repertoires, which came from Susac syndrome patients, showed no sign of clonal expansion.

Sequencing of TCR beta was undertaken in CD8+ and CD4+ T cells derived from blood. Deletions cut 6 bases from V and 10 bases from J, with 19 bases between. Germline lookup yields CDR1 SNHLY and CDR2 FYNNEI. This CDR3 is built from 14 residues. Random-hexamer reverse transcription was applied to about 0.5 to 1 ug RNA. Across 54 Vbeta and 13 Jbeta, immunoSEQ multiplex PCR amplified TCR beta CDR3. MiXCR, applied by TCRdb to the immunoSEQ multiplex PCR reads, yields one record per CDR3 protein. This sample carries over 150,000 distinct CDR3 sequences, around 95% of them seen once, and the ten largest clones take about 0.12%. Concerning this clonotype itself: Its antigen is undetermined.

What was sequenced was CD4+ T cells from PBMCs. The TCR was taken from a human donor with Susac syndrome. V usage is TRBV2 and J usage is TRBJ2-1, with D maybe TRBD2 (6 bases). The CDR3 here is CASSLPGLPQEQFF. CDR3 in DNA: TGTGCCAGCAGCCTACCGGGACTCCCTCAGGAGCAGTTCTTC.